Below, 21 T cell receptor beta chains from the same sample are listed, as sequenced in a study of Ad26.COV2.S vaccination and SARS-CoV-2 variants. The treatment: 15 to 20 received Ad26.COV2.S at low or high dose, single or two shots; about 5 received placebo; per-sample allocation not given. Following the first vaccine or placebo injection, samples were taken on day 63. The method was immunoSEQ multiplex PCR; TCRdb's version includes in-frame clones alone and lacks a portion of them. Among about 330,000 clones listed, roughly 90% were seen once. The sequencing used peripheral blood, collected in a trial of Ad26.COV2.S vaccine versus placebo. These TCRs come from a person between 18 and 65 years old who received the Ad26.COV2.S COVID-19 vaccine or a placebo.

V and J are TRBV19 and TRBJ1-2, with D unresolved. This CDR3 has 13 amino acids. CDR1 and CDR2 from the germline V gene are LNHDA and SQIVND (reference sequence). The germline V and J ends were trimmed by 8 bases and 8 bases, with 18 bases remaining between them. This chain's CDR3 is CASQDLNHGGYTF. DNA for the CDR3: TGTGCCAGTCAGGACCTTAACCATGGGGGCTACACCTTC. Complete variable domain (other parts from reference TRBV19 and TRBJ1-2): DGGITQSPKYLFRKEGQNVTLSCEQNLNHDAMYWYRQDPGQGLRLIYYSQIVNDFQKGDIAEGYSVSREKKESFPLTVTSAQKNPTAFYLCASQDLNHGGYTFGSGTRLTVV.

This clone has more than one count but fewer than ten. The CDR3 nucleotides are TGTGCCAGCAGCCCCCTCGATGGAAACACCATATATTTT. This sequence encodes CASSPLDGNTIYF. This chain connects TRBV12-3 or TRBV12-4 to TRBJ1-3; D not certain. This CDR3 has 13 residues. V dropped 6 bases and J dropped 3 bases, with 9 bases sitting between them.

The chain uses TRBV5-1 and TRBJ2-1, with a possible D match to TRBD1 (6 bases). The CDR3 length is 15 residues. Germline loops: CDR1 SGHRS, CDR2 YFSETQ. V gave up 4 bases and J gave up 4 bases, with 15 bases separating them. CDR3 in DNA: TGCGCCAGCAGCCCCCGGGACACCTTTTACAATGAGCAGTTCTTC. Translation gives CASSPRDTFYNEQFF.

This chain uses TRBV6-5 with TRBJ2-2; no reliable D call. Trimming took 2 bases from V and 6 from J, leaving 4 bases between them. The CDR3 loop spans 12 amino acids. Germline lookup yields CDR1 MNHEY and CDR2 SVGAGI. CDR3 sequence reads: CASSYSAGELFF. In nucleotides, the CDR3 is TGTGCCAGCAGTTACAGCGCCGGGGAGCTGTTTTTT.

The chain joins TRBV19 to TRBJ1-1; maybe TRBD1 (6 bases). The V end lost 7 bases, the J end lost 7 bases, and 10 bases lay between the germline ends. CDR1 LNHDA and CDR2 SQIVND come from the germline V gene (reference sequence). The CDR3 loop spans 11 amino acids. The CDR3 protein is CASTGGREAFF. The CDR3 DNA reads TGTGCCAGTACGGGGGGGCGTGAAGCTTTCTTT.

The genes are TRBV6-6 and TRBJ1-3; D may be TRBD1 (6 bases). This CDR3 comprises 12 residues. Germline V lookup: CDR1 MNHNY, CDR2 SVGAGI (reference sequence). V gave up 5 bases and J gave up 9 bases, with 11 bases separating them. The DNA for the CDR3 is TGTGCCAGCAGTCAAGACAGGTCCACCATATATTTT. Translation gives CASSQDRSTIYF.

The J gene is TRBJ2-5, the V gene TRBV19; 7 bases align to TRBD1. Germline-derived CDR1 and CDR2 are LNHDA and SQIVND (reference sequence). This CDR3 contains 13 residues. V was clipped by 5 bases and J by 4 bases; unmatched bases: 4. CDR3 nucleotides: TGTGCCAGTAGTTATGCAGGGGGAGAGACCCAGTACTTC. Its protein product is CASSYAGGETQYF.

This sequence joins TRBV4-1 and TRBJ2-7; 8 nucleotides line up with TRBD1. The CDR3 has 14 amino acids. V was pared by 4 bases and J by 3 bases, with 5 bases of the junction left unmatched. Germline V CDR1 and CDR2: MGHRA, YSYEKL. The DNA of the CDR3 is TGCGCCAGCAGCCCGGACAGGGCTCTCTACGAGCAGTACTTC. Amino acid sequence: CASSPDRALYEQYF.

This chain uses TRBV5-4 with TRBJ2-2, with D uncertain. This CDR3 spans 13 amino acids. From germline, CDR1 is SGHNT and CDR2 YYREEE (reference sequence). V was clipped by 4 bases and J by 2 bases, with 6 bases between them. CDR3 in DNA: TGTGCCAGCAGCCAGACAAACACCGGGGAGCTGTTTTTT. It translates to CASSQTNTGELFF.

V gene TRBV7-8 combines with J gene TRBJ1-5, with D unresolved. CDR1 is SGHVS and CDR2 is FQNEAQ in the germline V gene. Deletions cut 2 bases from V and 1 base from J, with 9 bases between. CDR3 size: 15 residues. The CDR3 sequence is CASSLLLGSNQPQHF. CDR3 DNA sequence: TGTGCCAGCAGCTTACTCCTGGGCAGCAATCAGCCCCAGCATTTT. Combining the CDR3 with reference TRBV7-8 and TRBJ1-5 gives the whole variable domain GAGVSQSPRYKVAKRGQDVALRCDPISGHVSLFWYQQALGQGPEFLTYFQNEAQLDKSGLPSDRFFAERPEGSVSTLKIQRTQQEDSAVYLCASSLLLGSNQPQHFGDGTRLSIL.

J is TRBJ2-1 and V is TRBV7-9; tentatively, D is TRBD1 or TRBD2 (5 bases each). Per the germline V gene, CDR1 is SEHNR and CDR2 is FQNEAQ (reference sequence). The CDR3 sequence is 18 residues long. Trimming shortened V by 2 bases and J by 8 bases, and 25 bases separated the two germline ends. For the CDR3, the DNA is TGTGCCAGCAGCTTATGGCCCGAACCGGGACGCCTGGGCGATGAGCAGTTCTTC. Amino acids: CASSLWPEPGRLGDEQFF. The whole variable domain, filled in from reference TRBV7-9 and TRBJ2-1, reads DTGVSQNPRHKITKRGQNVTFRCDPISEHNRLYWYRQTLGQGPEFLTYFQNEAQLEKSRLLSDRFSAERPKGSFSTLEIQRTEQGDSAMYLCASSLWPEPGRLGDEQFFGPGTRLTVL.

In DNA, the CDR3 is TGTGCCAGCTCACCTCAAACTGCTAACACTGAAGCTTTCTTT. This sequence encodes CASSPQTANTEAFF. The chain links TRBV18 to TRBJ1-1; D unclear. Germline CDR1 KGHSH, CDR2 LQKENI. The CDR3 consists of 14 residues. The V end was cut by 3 bases, the J end by 2 bases, with 10 bases between.

The CDR3 reads CASSLYPRDSKNIQYF. DNA for the CDR3: TGTGCCAGCAGCTTATACCCCCGGGACTCTAAAAACATTCAGTACTTC. The rearrangement uses TRBV7-8 and TRBJ2-4; a possible D gene is TRBD2 (6 bases). Trimming cost V 2 bases and J 4 bases, with 15 bases left between them. CDR3 length equals 16 residues. Germline CDR1 and CDR2: SGHVS and FQNEAQ.

The chain has TRBV7-9 and TRBJ1-1, with D tentatively TRBD1 (6 bases). Trimming stripped 1 base from V and 3 bases from J, with 9 bases between. The CDR3 is 14 residues long. Looked up from germline, CDR1 is SEHNR and CDR2 is FQNEAQ (reference sequence). This chain's CDR3 is CASSLGPGDTEAFF. CDR3 bases: TGTGCCAGCAGCTTAGGGCCAGGGGACACTGAAGCTTTCTTT. Full variable domain (remainder filled in from reference TRBV7-9 and TRBJ1-1): DTGVSQNPRHKITKRGQNVTFRCDPISEHNRLYWYRQTLGQGPEFLTYFQNEAQLEKSRLLSDRFSAERPKGSFSTLEIQRTEQGDSAMYLCASSLGPGDTEAFFGQGTRLTVV.

V and J are TRBV2 and TRBJ2-7; 12 bases align to TRBD2. The junction had 11 bases not matched to a gene; V was cut back by 8 bases and J by 3 bases. Per germline, CDR1 SNHLY and CDR2 FYNNEI. The CDR3 has 16 amino acids. CDR3 region: CASRLGLAGTRYEQYF. The CDR3 DNA reads as TGTGCCAGCCGGCTCGGACTAGCGGGGACCCGCTACGAGCAGTACTTC.

In regard to this clone: Distinct nucleotide sequences in the sample also encode this CDR3. The chain uses TRBV18 and TRBJ2-5, with no clear D. V shed 6 bases and J shed 2 bases, with 4 bases lying between them. Germline V gene lookup returns CDR1 KGHSH and CDR2 LQKENI. The CDR3 length is 11 residues. CDR3 protein: CASSSQETQYF. DNA of the CDR3: TGTGCCAGCTCCTCACAAGAGACCCAGTACTTC.

This clone was picked up one time. The V gene is TRBV19, the J gene TRBJ1-2; TRBD1 matches 7 bases. The V segment lost 6 bases and the J segment 6 bases; nucleotides outside the gene matches: 13. This CDR3 comprises 15 residues. The germline CDR1 and CDR2 sequences are LNHDA and SQIVND (reference sequence). The CDR3: CASSNPLQGLDGYTF. CDR3 DNA sequence: TGTGCCAGTAGCAATCCGCTACAGGGGTTAGATGGCTACACCTTC.

J is TRBJ2-5 and V is TRBV9; no reliable D call. CDR1 and CDR2 (germline): SGDLS, YYNGEE. The ends were cut back, 1 base at V and 4 bases at J, with 14 bases in the middle. The CDR3 is made up of 15 amino acids. The CDR3 DNA sequence: TGTGCCAGCAGCGTATCCCCGGTTCTCAGAGAGACCCAGTACTTC. Amino acid sequence: CASSVSPVLRETQYF.

In this sample, this clone turned up a few times. The V gene is TRBV19, the J gene TRBJ1-1; D is uncertain. Trimming removed 4 bases from V and 7 bases from J, with 7 bases in between. The CDR3 consists of 11 residues. Germline loops: CDR1 LNHDA, CDR2 SQIVND (reference sequence). The CDR3 DNA reads as TGTGCCAGTAGTAGCCTTGGTGAAGCTTTCTTT. It translates to CASSSLGEAFF.

This rearrangement joins TRBV5-1 to TRBJ1-2, with 10 bases fitting TRBD1. The CDR3 covers 15 residues. Losses at the gene ends were 4 bases for V and 1 base for J; bases not matched to a gene: 4. CDR1 SGHRS and CDR2 YFSETQ come from the germline V gene. The CDR3 nucleotides are TGCGCCAGCAGCGACGGGACAGGGGTTAACTATGGCTACACCTTC. Translating gives CASSDGTGVNYGYTF.

The sample holds a few counts of this clone. This chain links TRBV30 with TRBJ2-3, with D unclear. V was pared by 3 bases and J by 7 bases, with 8 bases between. Germline CDR1 GTSNPN, CDR2 SVGIG (reference sequence). This CDR3 comprises 11 residues. This chain's CDR3 is CAWRVSHTQYF. The CDR3 DNA reads as TGTGCCTGGAGGGTATCCCATACGCAGTATTTT.